One and the same sample provided the 20 T cell receptor beta chains below, sequenced in a study of blood T cell repertoires in COVID-19 (dated by TCRdb to about 2020). Library method: the immunoSEQ multiplex PCR assay. In its TCRdb copy, this immuneACCESS table keeps in-frame sequences only and misses some clones. Where compared with another copy, unresolved V genes explain less than half of these, and the others have no known cause. In all, the sample holds under 200,000 clones, and 79% of those were seen once. The ten largest clonotypes hold 7.5% to 8.5% of the sample. The source material was peripheral blood. All receptors come from a woman in her fifties or sixties with COVID-19, enrolled during active disease.

This clone was observed once. The chain joins TRBV28 to TRBJ1-6; tentatively, D is TRBD1 (5 bases). CDR3 size: 16 residues. The germline CDR1 and CDR2 sequences are MDHEN and SYDVKM. V was clipped by 7 bases and J by 0 bases, with 13 bases between them. The CDR3, as DNA: TGTGCCAGCACCGAGACAGTTCGCTCCTATAATTCACCCCTCCACTTT. Protein: CASTETVRSYNSPLHF.

The rearrangement uses TRBV15 and TRBJ1-2; 9 bases are a match to TRBD1. The CDR3 has 15 residues. V shed 1 base and J 7 bases; nucleotides not matched to a gene: 7. Germline values: CDR1 LNHNV, CDR2 YYDKDF (reference sequence). The CDR3 DNA follows: TGTGCCACCAGCAGAGGGGGGACAGGGCAGTTTGGCTACACCTTC. Translating gives CATSRGGTGQFGYTF.

The genes are TRBV24-1 and TRBJ2-7, with D uncertain. This CDR3 is 15 amino acids long. Per germline, CDR1 KGHDR and CDR2 SFDVKD. Deletions cut 3 bases from V and 7 bases from J, with 18 bases between. The DNA for the CDR3 is TGTGCCACCAGTGATGCGCTGATACCCCTGAGGGAGCAGTACGTC. Residues: CATSDALIPLREQYV.

This clone was detected only a few times. The V gene is TRBV28, the J gene TRBJ2-7, with TRBD2 matching over 9 bases. The CDR3 covers 14 residues. The germline V gene has CDR1 MDHEN and CDR2 SYDVKM. Losses at the gene ends were 5 bases for V and 5 bases for J; bases not matched to a gene: 7. The CDR3 region is CASSLGTSFHEQYF. The CDR3 region has the DNA TGTGCCAGCAGTCTCGGGACTAGCTTCCACGAGCAGTACTTC. The entire variable domain, with the rest obtained from reference TRBV28 and TRBJ2-7, is as follows: DVKVTQSSRYLVKRTGEKVFLECVQDMDHENMFWYRQDPGLGLRLIYFSYDVKMKEKGDIPEGYSVSREKKERFSLILESASTNQTSMYLCASSLGTSFHEQYFGPGTRLTVT.

The rearrangement links TRBV14 to TRBJ2-1; TRBD1 matches 7 bases. Germline CDR1 reads SGHDN; CDR2 reads FVKESK. Losses at the gene ends were 2 bases for V and 3 bases for J; bases not matched to a gene: 7. The CDR3 has 16 amino acids. CDR3 DNA sequence: TGTGCCAGCAGCCAATTGACAGGGATTGGCTACAATGAGCAGTTCTTC. Its protein product is CASSQLTGIGYNEQFF.

The chain links TRBV7-2 to TRBJ2-1; 11 nucleotides align to TRBD2. Germline CDR1 and CDR2: SGHTA and FQGNSA. The J segment lost 0 bases and the V segment lost 4 bases, leaving 5 bases of the junction unmatched. This CDR3 has 17 residues. The CDR3 DNA sequence: TGTGCCAGCAGCTCCCTTAGCGGGGGGGCCTCCTACAATGAGCAGTTCTTC. Translated: CASSSLSGGASYNEQFF.

This chain links TRBV30 with TRBJ1-3; D uncertain. V gave up 0 bases and J gave up 0 bases, with 6 bases separating them. The CDR3 is 14 residues long. Germline V CDR1 and CDR2: GTSNPN, SVGIG (reference sequence). The CDR3 DNA is TGTGCCTGGAGTGTTGGACTCTCTGGAAACACCATATATTTT. It translates to CAWSVGLSGNTIYF.

This clone is a singleton in its sample. V is TRBV4-2 and J is TRBJ2-5, with 10 bases fitting TRBD2. The germline V gene has CDR1 LGHNA and CDR2 YNFKEQ. V was pared by 1 base and J by 2 bases, with 4 bases of the junction left unmatched. The length of the CDR3 is 16 residues. Here the CDR3 DNA reads TGTGCCAGCAGCCAAGCACTAGCGGGAAAACAAGAGACCCAGTACTTC. Translated: CASSQALAGKQETQYF.

This clone was counted between two and nine times. The J gene is TRBJ2-1, the V gene TRBV18; D perhaps matches TRBD2 (6 bases). CDR1 is KGHSH and CDR2 is LQKENI in the germline V gene. V was trimmed by 3 bases and J by 6 bases, leaving 12 bases between them. The CDR3 totals 14 residues. CDR3 residues: CASSPPGDGNEQFF. In DNA, the CDR3 is TGTGCCAGCTCACCGCCGGGGGACGGCAATGAGCAGTTCTTC.

This chain connects TRBV11-1 to TRBJ2-3; perhaps TRBD2 as D (5 bases). The germline V gene encodes CDR1 SGHAT and CDR2 FQDESV (reference sequence). Trimming left V 0 bases short and J 1 base short, with 11 bases between. The CDR3 has 16 amino acids. The CDR3 is CASSLALPSRTDTQYF. The CDR3 coding sequence is TGTGCCAGCAGCTTAGCGTTACCTAGCCGCACAGATACGCAGTATTTT.

The rearrangement uses TRBV15 and TRBJ2-3; 9 nucleotides match TRBD1. This CDR3 contains 16 residues. Unmatched junction bases numbered 9, after V lost 5 bases and J lost 3 bases. Per germline, CDR1 LNHNV and CDR2 YYDKDF (reference sequence). In DNA form, the CDR3 reads TGTGCCACCAGCCCAACAGGGGGCGGTGTTACAGATACGCAGTATTTT. This gives the protein CATSPTGGGVTDTQYF.

This clone was seen many times. The chain combines TRBV27 with TRBJ2-6; TRBD2 matches at 7 bases. Losses at the gene ends were 6 bases for V and 0 bases for J; bases not matched to a gene: 5. Germline CDR1 MNHEY, CDR2 SMNVEV (reference sequence). The CDR3 sequence is 16 residues long. This chain's CDR3 is CASRPPGGSGANVLTF. Here the CDR3 DNA reads TGTGCCAGCAGACCCCCGGGGGGCTCTGGGGCCAACGTCCTGACTTTC.

The rearrangement joins TRBV11-1 to TRBJ2-5; perhaps TRBD1 as D (6 bases). Germline CDR1 reads SGHAT; CDR2 reads FQDESV (reference sequence). Trimming left V 5 bases short and J 7 bases short, with 14 bases between. The CDR3 runs 13 residues. CDR3 sequence (DNA): TGTGCCAGCAGCATGGGGGCCTTTGGGACCCAGTACTTC. Protein: CASSMGAFGTQYF.

The chain recombines TRBV19 with TRBJ1-1; perhaps TRBD1 as D (5 bases). Between the trimmed V and J ends, which lost 7 bases and 1 base, there was a span of 16 bases. Germline lookup yields CDR1 LNHDA and CDR2 SQIVND (reference sequence). The CDR3 sequence is 15 residues long. CDR3 nucleotides: TGTGCCAGTAAGAGCCTGACAGTACAGAACACTGAAGCTTTCTTT. Amino acids: CASKSLTVQNTEAFF. Full variable domain (missing parts from reference TRBV19 and TRBJ1-1): DGGITQSPKYLFRKEGQNVTLSCEQNLNHDAMYWYRQDPGQGLRLIYYSQIVNDFQKGDIAEGYSVSREKKESFPLTVTSAQKNPTAFYLCASKSLTVQNTEAFFGQGTRLTVV.

This clone was found a few times. The chain uses TRBV5-1 and TRBJ1-1, with 7 nucleotides matching TRBD1. The germline gives CDR1 SGHRS, CDR2 YFSETQ. J was trimmed by 6 bases and V by 0 bases; bases with no gene match: 2. The CDR3 covers 13 residues. CDR3 residues: CASSLGQGSEAFF. CDR3 bases: TGCGCCAGCAGCTTGGGACAGGGCTCTGAAGCTTTCTTT.

In this sample, this clone turned up a few times. This sequence joins TRBV5-1 and TRBJ2-3, with 12 bases matching TRBD1. V was pared by 4 bases and J by 6 bases, with 9 bases of the junction left unmatched. The CDR3 is 16 residues long. Per germline, CDR1 SGHRS and CDR2 YFSETQ. CDR3 in amino acids: CASSNRDRGLGDTQYF. DNA for the CDR3: TGCGCCAGCAGCAACCGGGACAGGGGGCTCGGGGATACGCAGTATTTT.

The chain has TRBV7-2 and TRBJ2-7; weak D call: TRBD2 (6 bases). Per germline, CDR1 SGHTA and CDR2 FQGNSA. The CDR3 covers 15 residues. Deletions cut 1 base from V and 1 base from J, with 11 bases between. The CDR3 reads CASSLEGTASYEQYF. In DNA form, the CDR3 reads TGTGCCAGCAGCTTAGAAGGGACTGCATCCTACGAGCAGTACTTC.

The V and J genes are TRBV9 and TRBJ1-1, with D perhaps matching TRBD1 (6 bases). This CDR3 comprises 16 residues. Germline V gives CDR1 SGDLS, CDR2 YYNGEE. Trimming cost V 0 bases and J 3 bases, with 15 bases left between them. The chain's CDR3 is CASSVAGGQADTEAFF. The CDR3 region has the DNA TGTGCCAGCAGCGTAGCGGGGGGGCAGGCGGACACTGAAGCTTTCTTT.

V is TRBV5-1 and J is TRBJ2-7; the D gene is possibly TRBD1 (6 bases). CDR3 size: 12 residues. Germline CDR1 and CDR2: SGHRS and YFSETQ. CDR3: CRQGGGAYEQYF. Here the CDR3 DNA reads TGCCGACAAGGGGGTGGGGCCTACGAGCAGTACTTC.

This chain connects TRBV27 to TRBJ2-7; 9 bases fit TRBD2. In germline, CDR1 is MNHEY, CDR2 SMNVEV (reference sequence). V shed 5 bases, J shed 0 bases, and the junction held 14 bases outside the gene matches. CDR3 size: 18 residues. The CDR3 sequence: CASSPRSVSGGLSYEQYV. The CDR3 DNA reads TGTGCCAGCAGTCCCCGGAGTGTGAGCGGGGGGCTCTCCTACGAGCAGTACGTC.